These 21 T cell receptor beta chains share one sample of origin, sequenced in a study of T cells after posttransplantation cyclophosphamide. Assay: immunoSEQ multiplex PCR; the TCRdb copy retains only in-frame clones and omits some. The data show some 66,000 clones, around 95% seen once. Source material: PBMCs. The receptors were gathered from a woman aged 25 to 45 in good health and a related stem cell transplant donor.

The gene calls are TRBV7-9 and TRBJ2-1; perhaps TRBD1 as D (6 bases). Trimming took off 0 bases at V and 8 bases at J, with 14 bases between the two ends. The CDR3 spans 15 residues. Looked up from germline, CDR1 is SEHNR and CDR2 is FQNEAQ (reference sequence). The CDR3: CASSLALGGYDEQFF. Written as DNA, the CDR3 is TGTGCCAGCAGCTTAGCGCTAGGGGGATACGATGAGCAGTTCTTC.

V usage is TRBV6-5 and J usage is TRBJ2-2, with D maybe TRBD1 (5 bases). This CDR3 contains 16 residues. V was shortened by 1 base and J by 2 bases, with 11 bases between the two germline ends. Germline loops: CDR1 MNHEY, CDR2 SVGAGI. The CDR3 DNA reads TGTGCCAGCAGTTACTTGGGGCAGGACAACACCGGGGAGCTGTTTTTT. It yields the protein CASSYLGQDNTGELFF.

The V and J genes are TRBV28 and TRBJ1-1; D remains unclear. Germline values: CDR1 MDHEN, CDR2 SYDVKM. CDR3 size: 13 residues. Between the trimmed V and J ends, which lost 3 bases and 0 bases, there was a span of 5 bases. The DNA of the CDR3 is TGTGCCAGCAGTTTCCGTCTGAACACTGAAGCTTTCTTT. Its translation: CASSFRLNTEAFF.

The chain uses TRBV27 and TRBJ2-3; TRBD2 aligns across 15 bases. Germline CDR1 reads MNHEY; CDR2 reads SMNVEV (reference sequence). The V segment lost 6 bases and the J segment 4 bases; nucleotides outside the gene matches: 11. There are 18 residues in the CDR3. In nucleotides, the CDR3 is TGTGCCAGCAGAATAGGACTAGCGGGGGGGCCTGGGGCAGATACGCAGTATTTT. Encoded protein: CASRIGLAGGPGADTQYF.

The J gene is TRBJ2-1, the V gene TRBV7-9; 13 positions match TRBD2. V lost 4 bases and J lost 1; bases outside the gene matches: 7. CDR1 and CDR2 from the germline V gene are SEHNR and FQNEAQ (reference sequence). This CDR3 spans 18 amino acids. The CDR3 reads CASSSGTSGVISYNEQFF. CDR3 in DNA: TGTGCCAGCAGCTCAGGGACTAGCGGGGTTATATCCTACAATGAGCAGTTCTTC.

The chain employs TRBV5-6 and TRBJ1-2; D is uncertain. With 5 bases removed from V and 4 bases from J, the gap between germline ends came to 15 bases. Germline V lookup: CDR1 SGHDT, CDR2 YYEEEE. CDR3 length equals 14 residues. CDR3 residues: CASRPPDGPYGYTF. The DNA of the CDR3 is TGTGCCAGCAGGCCCCCCGACGGACCCTATGGCTACACCTTC.

By frequency in the sample, this clone is medium-sized. The J gene is TRBJ1-5, the V gene TRBV2, with D unresolved. Trimming took 6 bases from V and 0 from J, leaving 9 bases between them. This CDR3 comprises 14 residues. Germline V lookup: CDR1 SNHLY, CDR2 FYNNEI. The CDR3 spells CASRDGYSNQPQHF. The CDR3 DNA reads TGTGCCAGCAGGGACGGATATAGCAATCAGCCCCAGCATTTT. Filled out from reference TRBV2 and TRBJ1-5, the complete variable domain reads EPEVTQTPSHQVTQMGQEVILRCVPISNHLYFYWYRQILGQKVEFLVSFYNNEISEKSEIFDDQFSVERPDGSNFTLKIRSTKLEDSAMYFCASRDGYSNQPQHFGDGTRLSIL.

The chain couples TRBV13 to TRBJ2-5; 9 positions agree with TRBD1. CDR1 and CDR2 from the germline V gene are PRHDT and FYEKMQ (reference sequence). Unmatched junction bases numbered 10, after V lost 3 bases and J lost 8 bases. This CDR3 is 15 amino acids long. This chain's CDR3 is CASSLDRGYLNTQYF. The CDR3 DNA reads TGTGCCAGCAGCTTGGACAGGGGCTATCTCAACACCCAGTACTTC.

V is TRBV19 and J is TRBJ2-7; TRBD1 is a possible D gene (7 bases). Germline CDR1 LNHDA, CDR2 SQIVND (reference sequence). V was pared by 2 bases and J by 3 bases, with 14 bases between. The CDR3 runs to 15 residues. The CDR3 DNA reads as TGTGCCAGTAGTATATCGGGGGACAGCAACTACGAGCAGTACTTC. This gives the protein CASSISGDSNYEQYF.

This chain connects TRBV5-1 to TRBJ1-2; 8 positions agree with TRBD1. J lost 6 bases, V lost 5 bases, and 9 bases had no gene match. Per germline, CDR1 SGHRS and CDR2 YFSETQ. The CDR3 covers 14 residues. The DNA of the CDR3 is TGCGCCAGCAGGCCAGGGGGCGCTTCTGATGGCTACACCTTC. This translates into CASRPGGASDGYTF.

As for this clone: This sample also contains other DNA sequences that code for the same CDR3. V usage is TRBV7-9 and J usage is TRBJ1-5; D gene unclear. CDR3 length: 12 residues. Trimming stripped 3 bases from V and 7 bases from J, with 7 bases between. Germline assignment: CDR1 SEHNR and CDR2 FQNEAQ (reference sequence). The CDR3 DNA reads as TGTGCCAGCAGCTTTGGCGACCAGCCCCAGCATTTT. Its protein is CASSFGDQPQHF. Based on the CDR3 plus reference TRBV7-9 and TRBJ1-5, the full variable domain is DTGVSQNPRHKITKRGQNVTFRCDPISEHNRLYWYRQTLGQGPEFLTYFQNEAQLEKSRLLSDRFSAERPKGSFSTLEIQRTEQGDSAMYLCASSFGDQPQHFGDGTRLSIL.

This rearrangement joins TRBV5-1 to TRBJ2-3; D remains unclear. Germline CDR1 SGHRS, CDR2 YFSETQ. The V gene lost 2 bases and the J gene lost 6 bases, with 7 bases spanning the gap. The CDR3 is made up of 12 amino acids. The CDR3 DNA sequence: TGCGCCAGCAGCTTCACGAAGGATACGCAGTATTTT. This gives the protein CASSFTKDTQYF. Supplemented by reference TRBV5-1 and TRBJ2-3, the full variable domain reads KAGVTQTPRYLIKTRGQQVTLSCSPISGHRSVSWYQQTPGQGLQFLFEYFSETQRNKGNFPGRFSGRQFSNSRSEMNVSTLELGDSALYLCASSFTKDTQYFGPGTRLTVL.

The CDR3 reads CASGLARKDRGDVAEAFF. The CDR3 DNA reads as TGTGCTAGTGGTTTGGCCCGAAAGGACAGGGGCGATGTCGCTGAAGCTTTCTTT. The chain links TRBV12-5 to TRBJ1-1; TRBD1 matches at 9 bases. The germline V gene has CDR1 LGHNT and CDR2 FRNRAP. The CDR3 is 18 amino acids. V shed 1 base and J 6 bases; nucleotides not matched to a gene: 15.

V usage is TRBV5-1 and J usage is TRBJ1-1; the match to TRBD1 covers 7 bases. This CDR3 is 17 amino acids long. CDR1 and CDR2 (germline): SGHRS, YFSETQ. J lost 3 bases, V lost 0 bases, and 11 bases had no gene match. CDR3 residues: CASSLAATYRGDTEAFF. CDR3 DNA: TGCGCCAGCAGCTTGGCTGCGACATACAGGGGCGACACTGAAGCTTTCTTT.

This clone was observed once. The chain carries TRBV6-1 and TRBJ2-6, with D hard to call. The CDR3 is 15 amino acids. Germline V lookup: CDR1 MNHNS, CDR2 SASEGT. V was pared by 1 base and J by 0 bases, with 4 bases between. CDR3: CASSEGSSGANVLTF. The CDR3 region has the DNA TGTGCCAGCAGTGAAGGGAGCTCTGGGGCCAACGTCCTGACTTTC.

The rearrangement links TRBV14 to TRBJ1-1; D is uncertain. The germline V gene has CDR1 SGHDN and CDR2 FVKESK. The CDR3 spans 12 residues. Trimming removed 4 bases from V and 8 bases from J, with 11 bases in between. The CDR3 bases are TGTGCCAGCAGCCCGCAAAAAGGCGAAGCTTTCTTT. Its translation: CASSPQKGEAFF.

This clone appeared a single time. The CDR3 sequence: CASSQGWDSEKLFF. The CDR3 nucleotides read TGCGCCAGCAGCCAAGGTTGGGACAGTGAAAAACTGTTTTTT. The V gene is TRBV4-3, the J gene TRBJ1-4, with TRBD1 identical over 7 bases. The CDR3 is 14 residues long. The V gene end was trimmed by 1 base and the J gene end by 7 bases; junction bases not matched to a gene: 3. Germline V gene data show CDR1 as LGHNA and CDR2 as YSLEER.

The genes are TRBV19 and TRBJ1-5; D is uncertain. The V gene lost 3 bases and the J gene lost 0 bases, with 9 bases spanning the gap. The CDR3 is 15 amino acids. Germline loops: CDR1 LNHDA, CDR2 SQIVND (reference sequence). The CDR3 region has the DNA TGTGCCAGTAGTATCAGCGGGCATAGCAATCAGCCCCAGCATTTT. It translates to CASSISGHSNQPQHF.

The rearrangement links TRBV4-2 to TRBJ1-1; D not resolved. V was clipped by 4 bases and J by 6 bases, with 12 bases between them. The CDR3 runs 13 residues. Per the germline V gene, CDR1 is LGHNA and CDR2 is YNFKEQ. In nucleotides, the CDR3 is TGTGCCAGCAGCCGTTTCCGAGACGCTGAAGCTTTCTTT. Encoded protein: CASSRFRDAEAFF.

The rearrangement joins TRBV7-9 to TRBJ1-1, with unresolved D. Per the germline V gene, CDR1 is SEHNR and CDR2 is FQNEAQ (reference sequence). The CDR3 runs to 14 residues. V was shortened by 5 bases and J by 0 bases, with 10 bases between the two germline ends. The CDR3 loop is CASSRINLNTEAFF. The CDR3 DNA sequence: TGTGCCAGCAGCAGAATTAACCTGAACACTGAAGCTTTCTTT.

This chain links TRBV4-1 with TRBJ1-5; D not resolved. The CDR3 has 16 residues. Trimming took off 1 base at V and 1 base at J, with 11 bases between the two ends. The germline V gene encodes CDR1 MGHRA and CDR2 YSYEKL. The CDR3 spells CASSQVSRGSNQPQHF. CDR3 DNA sequence: TGCGCCAGCAGCCAAGTAAGCCGGGGAAGCAATCAGCCCCAGCATTTT.